The rows below give T cell receptor beta chains drawn from one sample of a study of Graves' ophthalmopathy and Graves' hyperthyroidism. TCRdb recomputed calls from the multiplex PCR reads with MiXCR, one row per CDR3 protein. The sample lists 400,000 to 500,000 distinct CDR3 sequences, approximately 21% occurring once. The sequenced sample consisted of peripheral blood. These receptors originate from a woman under 30 with stable Graves' hyperthyroidism. Both conserved end residues are part of each CDR3. D genes are given only for firm matches. A row's size may be missing; if present it is once, few, many or a size class.

clone size,CDR3 length,V gene,D gene,J gene,CDR3 protein,CDR3 DNA
many,14,TRBV7-9,TRBD2,TRBJ2-5,CASSLTLAEETQYF,TGTGCCAGCAGCCTCACTCTAGCGGAAGAGACCCAGTACTTC
many,14,TRBV28,-,TRBJ2-5,CASSIGQPQETQYF,TGTGCCAGCAGTATTGGACAGCCCCAAGAGACCCAGTACTTC
-,13,TRBV29-1,-,TRBJ1-5,CSVEVGVGQPQHF,TGCAGCGTTGAAGTTGGGGTGGGTCAGCCCCAGCATTTT
-,14,TRBV6-5,-,TRBJ1-1,CASSYGGGRTEAFF,TGTGCCAGCAGTTACGGCGGGGGGCGAACTGAAGCTTTCTTT
-,14,TRBV6-2/TRBV6-3,TRBD2,TRBJ2-7,CASSNSGSEHEQYF,TGTGCCAGCAGTAATAGCGGGAGTGAGCACGAGCAGTACTTC
many,16,TRBV12-3/TRBV12-4,-,TRBJ2-7,CASSGQIRRFAYEQYF,TGTGCCAGCAGCGGCCAAATTAGGAGATTTGCCTACGAGCAGTACTTC
many,13,TRBV20-1,TRBD1,TRBJ2-7,CSASATGLYEQYF,TGCAGTGCTAGTGCGACAGGGCTCTATGAGCAGTACTTC
few,15,TRBV7-9,-,TRBJ2-7,CASSLGRGPHHEQYF,TGTGCCAGCAGCTTAGGCAGGGGTCCCCACCACGAGCAGTACTTC
few,13,TRBV12-3/TRBV12-4,-,TRBJ1-6,CASSLKAGLPLHF,TGTGCCAGCAGTTTGAAGGCAGGTCTGCCCCTCCACTTT
many,14,TRBV12-3/TRBV12-4,-,TRBJ1-1,CASRGTVIYTEAFF,TGTGCCAGCAGGGGAACAGTTATTTACACTGAAGCTTTCTTT
few,13,TRBV12-3/TRBV12-4,-,TRBJ2-7,CASSFVTVYEQYF,TGTGCCAGCAGTTTCGTGACGGTCTACGAGCAGTACTTC
many,18,TRBV29-1,TRBD1,TRBJ1-1,CSVEDPELWTGRNTEAFF,TGCAGCGTTGAAGATCCAGAGCTATGGACAGGCCGGAACACTGAAGCTTTCTTT
-,14,TRBV12-3/TRBV12-4,-,TRBJ1-1,CASSNAGSNTEAFF,TGTGCCAGCAGTAACGCAGGGAGCAACACTGAAGCTTTCTTT
-,13,TRBV18,-,TRBJ2-5,CASSPTPQETQYF,TGTGCCAGCTCACCCACACCCCAAGAGACCCAGTACTTC
many,14,TRBV19,-,TRBJ1-2,CASSIGRGAYGYTF,TGTGCCAGTAGTATTGGGAGGGGCGCCTATGGCTACACCTTC
many,18,TRBV20-1,TRBD1,TRBJ1-1,CSARVPGGSLQLNTEAFF,TGCAGTGCTAGAGTACCAGGGGGCTCCCTACAATTAAACACTGAAGCTTTCTTT
many,13,TRBV30,TRBD1,TRBJ2-7,CASSGQGPYEQYF,TGTGCCTCTTCGGGACAGGGTCCCTACGAGCAGTACTTC
many,13,TRBV20-1,-,TRBJ1-5,CSAGGHSNQPQHF,TGCAGTGCGGGGGGACATAGCAATCAGCCCCAGCATTTT
many,14,TRBV30,-,TRBJ2-7,CAWSDGGATYEQYF,TGTGCCTGGAGTGATGGGGGTGCCACCTACGAGCAGTACTTC
many,13,TRBV20-1,-,TRBJ2-7,CSASGGLSYEQYF,TGCAGTGCTAGCGGCGGCCTCTCCTACGAGCAGTACTTC
many,13,TRBV29-1,-,TRBJ2-5,CSVKTSRQETQYF,TGCAGCGTGAAGACTAGTCGCCAAGAGACCCAGTACTTC
many,15,TRBV6-1,TRBD2,TRBJ2-7,CASSEEAGGSYEQYF,TGTGCCAGCAGTGAAGAAGCGGGGGGCTCTTACGAGCAGTACTTC
many,16,TRBV6-1,-,TRBJ1-1,CASRAGVAFLNTEAFF,TGTGCCAGCAGAGCAGGGGTGGCGTTCTTAAACACTGAAGCTTTCTTT
many,15,TRBV6-5,-,TRBJ2-2,CASRPQGRGTGELFF,TGTGCCAGCAGACCACAGGGACGCGGCACCGGGGAGCTGTTTTTT
many,15,TRBV7-9,TRBD2,TRBJ2-7,CASSLVGGVTYEQYF,TGTGCCAGCAGCTTAGTGGGGGGGGTTACCTACGAGCAGTACTTC